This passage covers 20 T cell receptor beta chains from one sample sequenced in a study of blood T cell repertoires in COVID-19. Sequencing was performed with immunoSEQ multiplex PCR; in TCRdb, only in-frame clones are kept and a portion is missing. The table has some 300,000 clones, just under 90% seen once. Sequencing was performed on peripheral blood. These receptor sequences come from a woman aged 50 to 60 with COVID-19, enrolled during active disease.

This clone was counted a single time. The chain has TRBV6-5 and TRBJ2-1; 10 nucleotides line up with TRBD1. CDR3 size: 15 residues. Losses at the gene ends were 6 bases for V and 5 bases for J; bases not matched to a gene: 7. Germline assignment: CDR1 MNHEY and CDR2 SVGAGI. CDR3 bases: TGTGCCAGCAGCAAGGGACAGGGGTGGAACAATGAGCAGTTCTTC. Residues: CASSKGQGWNNEQFF.

CDR3 amino acids: CASSPLGQPQGYGYTF. In nucleotides, the CDR3 is TGTGCCAGCTCACCACTCGGACAGCCGCAGGGCTATGGCTACACCTTC. V gene TRBV18 combines with J gene TRBJ1-2, with D possibly being TRBD1 (6 bases). The germline V gene encodes CDR1 KGHSH and CDR2 LQKENI. The CDR3 extends over 16 amino acids. V was cut by 1 base and J by 4 bases, with 16 bases left in between.

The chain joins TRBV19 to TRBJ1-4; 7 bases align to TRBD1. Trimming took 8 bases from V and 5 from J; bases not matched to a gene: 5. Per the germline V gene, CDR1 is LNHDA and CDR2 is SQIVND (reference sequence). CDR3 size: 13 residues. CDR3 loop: CASATGPNEKLFF. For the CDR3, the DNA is TGTGCCAGTGCGACAGGGCCCAATGAAAAACTGTTTTTT.

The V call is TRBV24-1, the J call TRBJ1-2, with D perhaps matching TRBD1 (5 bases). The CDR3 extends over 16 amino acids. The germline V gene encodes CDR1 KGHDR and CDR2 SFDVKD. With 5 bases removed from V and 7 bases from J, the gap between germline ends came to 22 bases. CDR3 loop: CATSVGGGSRSGGYTF. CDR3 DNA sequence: TGTGCCACCAGTGTTGGGGGGGGGTCGAGGTCTGGTGGCTACACCTTC.

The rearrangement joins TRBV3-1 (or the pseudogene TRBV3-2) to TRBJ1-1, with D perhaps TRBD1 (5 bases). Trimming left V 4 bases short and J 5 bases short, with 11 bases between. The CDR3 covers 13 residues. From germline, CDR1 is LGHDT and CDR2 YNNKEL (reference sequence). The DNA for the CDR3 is TGTGCCAGCAGCCTTCTCGGGGGGACTGAAGCTTTCTTT. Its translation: CASSLLGGTEAFF.

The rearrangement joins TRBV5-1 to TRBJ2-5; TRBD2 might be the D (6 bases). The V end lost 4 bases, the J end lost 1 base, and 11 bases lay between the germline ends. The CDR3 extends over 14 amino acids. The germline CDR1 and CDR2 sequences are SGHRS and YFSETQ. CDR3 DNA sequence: TGCGCCAGCAGCCCCGGCGGGGCCCAAGAGACCCAGTACTTC. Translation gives CASSPGGAQETQYF.

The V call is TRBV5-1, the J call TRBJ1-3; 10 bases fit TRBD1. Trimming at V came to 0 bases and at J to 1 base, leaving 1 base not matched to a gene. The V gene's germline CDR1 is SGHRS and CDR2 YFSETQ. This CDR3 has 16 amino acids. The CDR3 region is CASSLEGQGSGNTIYF. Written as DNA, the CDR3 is TGCGCCAGCAGCTTGGAGGGACAGGGGTCTGGAAACACCATATATTTT.

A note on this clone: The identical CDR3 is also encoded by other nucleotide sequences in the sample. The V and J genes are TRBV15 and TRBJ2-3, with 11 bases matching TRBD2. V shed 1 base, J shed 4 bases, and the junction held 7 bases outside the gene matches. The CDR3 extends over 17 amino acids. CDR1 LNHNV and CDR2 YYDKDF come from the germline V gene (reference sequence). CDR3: CATSRARTSGSSDTQYF. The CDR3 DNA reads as TGTGCCACCAGCAGAGCAAGAACTAGCGGGAGTTCAGATACGCAGTATTTT.

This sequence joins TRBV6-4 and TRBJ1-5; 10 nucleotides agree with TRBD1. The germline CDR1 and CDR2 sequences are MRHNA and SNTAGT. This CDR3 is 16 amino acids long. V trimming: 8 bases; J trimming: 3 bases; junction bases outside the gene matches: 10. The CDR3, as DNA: TGTGCCAGCTATAAGCGGACAGGGGGTTACAATCAGCCCCAGCATTTT. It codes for CASYKRTGGYNQPQHF.

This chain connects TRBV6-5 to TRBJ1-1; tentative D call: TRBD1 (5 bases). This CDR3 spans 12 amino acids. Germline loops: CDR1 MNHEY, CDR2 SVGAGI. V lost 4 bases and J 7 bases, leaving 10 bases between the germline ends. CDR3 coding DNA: TGTGCCAGCAGTTCCACGACAGTTGAAGCTTTCTTT. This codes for CASSSTTVEAFF.

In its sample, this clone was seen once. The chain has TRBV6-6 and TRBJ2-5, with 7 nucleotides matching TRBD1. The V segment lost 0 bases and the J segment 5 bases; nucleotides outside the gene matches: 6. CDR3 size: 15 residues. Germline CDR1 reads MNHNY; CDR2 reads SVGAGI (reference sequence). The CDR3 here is CASSYSRQGAETQYF. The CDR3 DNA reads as TGTGCCAGCAGTTACTCCCGACAGGGCGCGGAGACCCAGTACTTC.

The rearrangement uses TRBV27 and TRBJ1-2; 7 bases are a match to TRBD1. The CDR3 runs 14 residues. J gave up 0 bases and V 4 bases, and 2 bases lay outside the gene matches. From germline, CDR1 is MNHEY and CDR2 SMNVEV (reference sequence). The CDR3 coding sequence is TGTGCCAGCAGTTGGGACAGAGCTAACTATGGCTACACCTTC. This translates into CASSWDRANYGYTF.

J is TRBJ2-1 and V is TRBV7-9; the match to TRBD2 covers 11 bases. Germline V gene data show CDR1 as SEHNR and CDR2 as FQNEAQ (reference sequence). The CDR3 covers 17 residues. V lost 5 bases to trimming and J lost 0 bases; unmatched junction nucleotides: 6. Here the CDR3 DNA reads TGTGCCAGCAGCCGGCGACTAGCGGGGAGCTCCTACAATGAGCAGTTCTTC. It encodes CASSRRLAGSSYNEQFF. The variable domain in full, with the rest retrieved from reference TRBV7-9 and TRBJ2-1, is DTGVSQNPRHKITKRGQNVTFRCDPISEHNRLYWYRQTLGQGPEFLTYFQNEAQLEKSRLLSDRFSAERPKGSFSTLEIQRTEQGDSAMYLCASSRRLAGSSYNEQFFGPGTRLTVL.

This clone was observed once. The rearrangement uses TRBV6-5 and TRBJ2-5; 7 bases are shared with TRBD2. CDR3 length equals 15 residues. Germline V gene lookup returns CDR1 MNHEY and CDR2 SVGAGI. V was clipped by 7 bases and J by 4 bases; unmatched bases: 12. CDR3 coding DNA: TGTGCCAGCAACCCACTAGGGACGGGGGGAGAGACCCAGTACTTC. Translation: CASNPLGTGGETQYF.

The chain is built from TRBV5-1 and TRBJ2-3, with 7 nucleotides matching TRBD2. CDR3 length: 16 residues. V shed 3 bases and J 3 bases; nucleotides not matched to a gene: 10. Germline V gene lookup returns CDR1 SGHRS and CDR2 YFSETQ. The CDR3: CASSSNGGGVTDTQYF. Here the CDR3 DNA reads TGCGCCAGCAGCTCCAACGGCGGGGGAGTTACAGATACGCAGTATTTT.

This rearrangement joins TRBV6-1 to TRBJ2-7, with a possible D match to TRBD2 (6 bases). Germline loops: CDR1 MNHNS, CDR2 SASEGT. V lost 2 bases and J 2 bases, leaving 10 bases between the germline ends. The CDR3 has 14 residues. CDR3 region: CASSEIWGAYEQYF. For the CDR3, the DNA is TGTGCCAGCAGTGAAATTTGGGGGGCCTACGAGCAGTACTTC.

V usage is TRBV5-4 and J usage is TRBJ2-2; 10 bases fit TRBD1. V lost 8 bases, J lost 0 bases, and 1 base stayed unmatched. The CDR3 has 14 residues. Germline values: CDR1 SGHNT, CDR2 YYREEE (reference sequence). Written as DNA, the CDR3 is TGTGCCAGTGGGACAGGGGCGAACACCGGGGAGCTGTTTTTT. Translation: CASGTGANTGELFF.

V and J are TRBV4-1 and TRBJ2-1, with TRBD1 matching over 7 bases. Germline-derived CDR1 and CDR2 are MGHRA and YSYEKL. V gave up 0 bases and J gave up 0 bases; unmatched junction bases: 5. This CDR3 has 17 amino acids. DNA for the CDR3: TGCGCCAGCAGCCAAGAAGGGACAGTCAGCTCCTACAATGAGCAGTTCTTC. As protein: CASSQEGTVSSYNEQFF.

Here the CDR3 reads CASSPGQVNTGELFF. CDR3 in DNA: TGTGCCAGCAGCCCCGGACAGGTGAACACCGGGGAGCTGTTTTTT. The chain uses TRBV5-4 and TRBJ2-2; TRBD1 matches at 7 bases. The junction had 4 bases not matched to a gene; V was cut back by 4 bases and J by 1 base. Germline lookup yields CDR1 SGHNT and CDR2 YYREEE (reference sequence). The CDR3 length is 15 residues. Combining the CDR3 with reference TRBV5-4 and TRBJ2-2 gives the whole variable domain ETGVTQSPTHLIKTRGQQVTLRCSSQSGHNTVSWYQQALGQGPQFIFQYYREEENGRGNFPPRFSGLQFPNYSSELNVNALELDDSALYLCASSPGQVNTGELFFGEGSRLTVL.

CDR3 coding DNA: TGTGCCAGCAGCTTGTTTTGGTCTAGAAATGAAAAACTGTTTTTT. Residues: CASSLFWSRNEKLFF. V is TRBV5-6 and J is TRBJ1-4; D is unclear. Germline V gives CDR1 SGHDT, CDR2 YYEEEE. The CDR3 runs to 15 residues. Trimming removed 1 base at V and 5 bases at J, with 12 bases between.